What follows are 18 T cell receptor beta chains derived from one specimen sequenced in a study of T cells in Graves' hyperthyroidism and ophthalmopathy (dated by TCRdb to about 2019). Libraries were made using multiplex PCR. TCRdb lists the instrument as Illumina HiSeq 2000. Amplification of TCR beta CDR3 regions was carried out from RNA transcripts. The TCR CDR3 was subjected to a first round of RT-PCR using the HTBI primer set and the Qiagen OneStep RT-PCR kit. The raw public data were reprocessed by TCRdb itself: fastp quality trimming at Q25, MiXCR clonotype calling, in-frame beta chains only. Under each unique CDR3 protein, matching rows form one entry showing the most common genes and DNA. This sample holds approximately 530,000 distinct CDR3 sequences; 20% were observed only once. Clones ranked in the top ten supply 45% to 50% of the sample. The sequenced sample consisted of blood. The receptors stem from a man between 35 and 55 years old with Graves' ophthalmopathy.

This clonotype was observed a handful of times. The chain recombines TRBV24-1 with TRBJ2-2; 7 bases match TRBD2. Germline V gene data show CDR1 as KGHDR and CDR2 as SFDVKD. Unmatched junction bases numbered 7, after V lost 8 bases and J lost 2 bases. This CDR3 is built from 15 residues. This CDR3 is CATTSTSSNTGELFF. The CDR3 nucleotides read TGTGCCACCACCTCGACTAGCTCAAACACCGGGGAGCTGTTTTTT.

This clonotype was counted only a few times. The V and J genes are TRBV3-1 and TRBJ1-2; tentatively, D is TRBD1 (5 bases). This CDR3 spans 16 amino acids. V was pared by 4 bases and J by 1 base, with 16 bases between. Germline values: CDR1 LGHDT, CDR2 YNNKEL (reference sequence). The CDR3: CASSLGWGGGNYGYTF. CDR3 bases: TGTGCCAGCAGCCTTGGTTGGGGTGGGGGTAACTATGGCTACACCTTC.

This clonotype was detected ten times or more. The V call is TRBV13, the J call TRBJ1-1; D is uncertain. Germline V gene sequence: CDR1 PRHDT, CDR2 FYEKMQ (reference sequence). The CDR3 consists of 13 residues. Trimming left V 1 base short and J 3 bases short, with 6 bases between. Here the CDR3 DNA reads TGTGCCAGCAGCTTAGCGTCAGACACTGAAGCTTTCTTT. This encodes CASSLASDTEAFF.

This clonotype was counted ten times or more. The chain carries TRBV20-1 and TRBJ2-3; weak D call: TRBD2 (6 bases). Trimming took 7 bases from V and 2 from J, leaving 16 bases between them. The CDR3 extends over 14 amino acids. Germline CDR1 reads DFQATT; CDR2 reads SNEGSKA (reference sequence). CDR3: CSGGASAHTDTQYF. The DNA for the CDR3 is TGCAGTGGAGGGGCTAGCGCCCACACAGATACGCAGTATTTT.

This chain connects TRBV4-3 to TRBJ2-5; the match to TRBD2 covers 14 bases. Unmatched junction bases numbered 11, after V lost 1 base and J lost 1 base. The CDR3 length is 20 residues. Per germline, CDR1 LGHNA and CDR2 YSLEER. CDR3 sequence reads: CASSQVVAAGTSGSQETQYF. CDR3 nucleotide sequence: TGCGCCAGCAGCCAAGTAGTTGCGGCAGGGACTAGCGGGAGCCAAGAGACCCAGTACTTC.

This clonotype was seen a few times. The chain is built from TRBV15 and TRBJ2-1; D might be TRBD2 (5 bases). The CDR3 is 15 residues long. V was clipped by 1 base and J by 5 bases, with 12 bases between them. In germline, CDR1 is LNHNV, CDR2 YYDKDF (reference sequence). In DNA form, the CDR3 reads TGTGCCACCAGCAGAGTACGGGGATTTAACAATGAGCAGTTCTTC. Translation: CATSRVRGFNNEQFF.

The rearrangement joins TRBV6-1 to TRBJ1-5, with D possibly matching TRBD1 (5 bases). In germline, CDR1 is MNHNS, CDR2 SASEGT. Trimming cost V 1 base and J 5 bases, with 12 bases left between them. CDR3 size: 15 residues. The CDR3, as DNA: TGTGCCAGCAGTGAAGAAGGGGCCCGCCATCAGCCCCAGCATTTT. Its protein is CASSEEGARHQPQHF.

The rearrangement joins TRBV12-5 to TRBJ2-3; 7 bases map to TRBD1. V was clipped by 1 base and J by 6 bases; unmatched bases: 10. The CDR3 sequence is 16 residues long. Germline CDR1 is LGHNT and CDR2 is FRNRAP. CDR3 sequence: CASGLGGQPIIDTQYF. The DNA for the CDR3 is TGTGCTAGTGGTTTGGGGGGACAGCCGATTATCGATACGCAGTATTTT.

This clonotype was found once. This chain uses TRBV4-3 with TRBJ1-2; D may be TRBD1 (5 bases). The V end lost 1 base, the J end lost 4 bases, and 16 bases lay between the germline ends. Germline V CDR1 and CDR2: LGHNA, YSLEER. The CDR3 consists of 16 residues. Written as DNA, the CDR3 is TGCGCCAGCAGCCAAGGAGGGGCAGATCGGGGCTATGGCTACACCTTC. This gives the protein CASSQGGADRGYGYTF.

This clonotype was observed a few times. The J gene is TRBJ1-6, the V gene TRBV7-2; D perhaps matches TRBD1 (5 bases). This CDR3 is built from 16 residues. Germline assignment: CDR1 SGHTA and CDR2 FQGNSA. The V gene lost 4 bases and the J gene lost 0 bases, with 10 bases spanning the gap. As DNA, the CDR3 is TGTGCCAGCAGCTCCGGGGGAAGCTCCTATAATTCACCCCTCCACTTT. Translation gives CASSSGGSSYNSPLHF.

This sequence joins TRBV7-9 and TRBJ1-1, with D possibly TRBD1 on 5 matching bases. The V gene lost 1 base and the J gene lost 3 bases, with 12 bases spanning the gap. This CDR3 region has 15 residues. Germline V gene data show CDR1 as SEHNR and CDR2 as FQNEAQ (reference sequence). CDR3 coding DNA: TGTGCCAGCAGCTTAGGGGGCGGGACGGACACTGAAGCTTTCTTT. Protein: CASSLGGGTDTEAFF.

The V and J genes are TRBV3-1 and TRBJ1-6; 10 nucleotides match TRBD1. This CDR3 comprises 18 residues. CDR1 is LGHDT, CDR2 YNNKEL, per germline (reference sequence). Trimming removed 2 bases from V and 5 bases from J; junction bases left unmatched: 9. The CDR3 nucleotides are TGTGCCAGCAGCCAAACCCTGACAGGGGGCTTGAATAATTCACCCCTCCACTTT. Translation: CASSQTLTGGLNNSPLHF. Based on the CDR3 plus reference TRBV3-1 and TRBJ1-6, the full variable domain is DTAVSQTPKYLVTQMGNDKSIKCEQNLGHDTMYWYKQDSKKFLKIMFSYNNKELIINETVPNRFSPKSPDKAHLNLHINSLELGDSAVYFCASSQTLTGGLNNSPLHFGNGTRLTVT.

Notes on this clonotype: With a much larger clone just one base away, this may be a read error. This chain links TRBV5-1 with TRBJ2-7; maybe TRBD2 (5 bases). CDR3 length equals 16 residues. Germline lookup yields CDR1 SGHRS and CDR2 YFSETQ. The CDR3 coding sequence is TGCGCCAGCAGCTTGGGGACTCTGTTACACACCTACGGGCAGTACTTC. Translation gives CASSLGTLLHTYGQYF. The full variable domain, its missing parts supplied by reference TRBV5-1 and TRBJ2-7, is KAGVTQTPRYLIKTRGQQVTLSCSPISGHRSVSWYQQTPGQGLQFLFEYFSETQRNKGNFPGRFSGRQFSNSRSEMNVSTLELGDSALYLCASSLGTLLHTYGQYFGPGTRLTVT.

This clonotype was counted only a few times. The chain employs TRBV4-1 and TRBJ2-1; D is unclear. Germline CDR1 and CDR2: MGHRA and YSYEKL. Deletions cut 3 bases from V and 6 bases from J, with 12 bases between. The CDR3 is made up of 14 amino acids. The CDR3 reads CASSQHDPLNEQFF. The CDR3 DNA reads as TGCGCCAGCAGCCAGCACGATCCCCTCAATGAGCAGTTCTTC.

This clonotype showed up just a few times. The chain has TRBV6-5 and TRBJ2-2; 8 nucleotides line up with TRBD1. The CDR3 contains 18 residues. V was clipped by 0 bases and J by 4 bases; unmatched bases: 10. From germline, CDR1 is MNHEY and CDR2 SVGAGI. The CDR3 reads CASSYSWQGARGTGELFF. The CDR3 coding sequence is TGTGCCAGCAGTTACTCGTGGCAGGGGGCGCGTGGCACCGGGGAGCTGTTTTTT.

The chain uses TRBV3-1 and TRBJ2-5; TRBD2 matches 12 bases. The CDR3 length is 17 residues. Germline lookup yields CDR1 LGHDT and CDR2 YNNKEL (reference sequence). The J segment lost 4 bases and the V segment lost 0 bases, leaving 6 bases of the junction unmatched. The DNA for the CDR3 is TGTGCCAGCAGCCAAGATCCCCGACTAGCGGGAGTAGAGACCCAGTACTTC. This codes for CASSQDPRLAGVETQYF.

V gene TRBV6-2 or TRBV6-3 combines with J gene TRBJ2-3; D is unclear. Trimming took off 6 bases at V and 2 bases at J, with 21 bases between the two ends. Germline CDR1 reads MNHEY; CDR2 reads SVGEGT. The CDR3 runs 17 residues. CDR3 DNA: TGTGCCAGCAGCTTCCGGACCAATAAACAATCCACAGATACGCAGTATTTT. It yields the protein CASSFRTNKQSTDTQYF.

The chain carries TRBV5-4 and TRBJ2-1; 7 bases match TRBD1. The ends lost 4 bases at V and 3 bases at J; junction bases unmatched: 10. The germline CDR1 and CDR2 sequences are SGHNT and YYREEE (reference sequence). The CDR3 covers 16 residues. CDR3: CASSATQGSVYNEQFF. The DNA for the CDR3 is TGTGCCAGCAGCGCAACACAGGGGTCGGTCTACAATGAGCAGTTCTTC. Based on the CDR3 plus reference TRBV5-4 and TRBJ2-1, the full variable domain is ETGVTQSPTHLIKTRGQQVTLRCSSQSGHNTVSWYQQALGQGPQFIFQYYREEENGRGNFPPRFSGLQFPNYSSELNVNALELDDSALYLCASSATQGSVYNEQFFGPGTRLTVL.